Listed here is a single T cell receptor beta chain. These data belong to a study of shared clonotypes between healthy human individuals. Every immunoSEQ plate was one replicate of a subset's evenly spread DNA. Authors' processing steps: Filtering differed because ImmunoSEQ produced junction-only sequences that carried no quality scores. The data were produced by immunoSEQ multiplex PCR, yet TCRdb's version contains in-frame clones alone and is incomplete. The D gene and trimming were derived from the DNA, and the V and J assignments and clone size from that table. The top ten hold roughly 1.4% of the sample, which has 950,000 to 1,100,000 clones, 65% to 80% seen once. In germline, CDR1 is MNHEY, CDR2 SMNVEV (reference sequence). CDR3 length: 14 residues. V shed 8 bases and J shed 8 bases, with 21 bases lying between them. Donation came from healthy HIV-negative adults that had no recent acute infections or vaccinations.

This sequence originates from a man between 18 and 35 years old in good health. The chain joins TRBV27 to TRBJ1-2; possible D gene TRBD1, 5 bases. What was sequenced was memory CD4+ T cells sorted from blood. Subset specified: CD45RA-negative fraction. DNA for the CDR3: TGTGCCAGCGCCGGGACCCAAACGGGCTGGGGCTACACCTTC. It is translated as CASAGTQTGWGYTF.